This T cell receptor (beta chain) was found in a study of Ad26.COV2.S vaccination and SARS-CoV-2 variants. Produced via immunoSEQ multiplex PCR; TCRdb's table is partial and in-frame only. The table records approximately 500,000 clones, approximately 90% of them present only once. Regarding treatment: around 19 received Ad26.COV2.S at low or high dose, single or two shots; five or six received placebo; per-sample allocation not given. Sampling took place 63 days after the first vaccine or placebo injection. The sequence derives from a person between 18 and 65 years old who received the Ad26.COV2.S COVID-19 vaccine or a placebo. The sequenced sample was peripheral blood, obtained in a trial of Ad26.COV2.S vaccine versus placebo.

The CDR3 nucleotides are TGCGCCAGCAGCCCCGGGCCTTTCCAAGAGACCCAGTACTTC. This codes for CASSPGPFQETQYF. V and J are TRBV5-1 and TRBJ2-5; D is unclear. Trimming took off 4 bases at V and 1 base at J, with 11 bases between the two ends. Germline lookup yields CDR1 SGHRS and CDR2 YFSETQ. The CDR3 length is 14 residues.